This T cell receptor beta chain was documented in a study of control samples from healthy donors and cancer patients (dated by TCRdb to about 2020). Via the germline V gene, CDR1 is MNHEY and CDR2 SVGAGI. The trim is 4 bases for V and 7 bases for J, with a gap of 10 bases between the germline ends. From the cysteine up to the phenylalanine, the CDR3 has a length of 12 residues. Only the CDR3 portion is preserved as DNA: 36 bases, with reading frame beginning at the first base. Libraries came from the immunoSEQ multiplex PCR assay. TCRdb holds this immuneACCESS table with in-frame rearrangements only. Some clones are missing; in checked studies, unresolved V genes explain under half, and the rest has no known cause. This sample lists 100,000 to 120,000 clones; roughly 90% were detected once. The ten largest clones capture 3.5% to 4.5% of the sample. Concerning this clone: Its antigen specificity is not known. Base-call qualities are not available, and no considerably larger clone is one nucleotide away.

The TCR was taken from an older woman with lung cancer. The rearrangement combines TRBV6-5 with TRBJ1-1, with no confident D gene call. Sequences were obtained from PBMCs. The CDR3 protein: CASSSQWSEAFF. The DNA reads TGTGCCAGCAGTTCCCAGTGGAGTGAAGCTTTCTTT.